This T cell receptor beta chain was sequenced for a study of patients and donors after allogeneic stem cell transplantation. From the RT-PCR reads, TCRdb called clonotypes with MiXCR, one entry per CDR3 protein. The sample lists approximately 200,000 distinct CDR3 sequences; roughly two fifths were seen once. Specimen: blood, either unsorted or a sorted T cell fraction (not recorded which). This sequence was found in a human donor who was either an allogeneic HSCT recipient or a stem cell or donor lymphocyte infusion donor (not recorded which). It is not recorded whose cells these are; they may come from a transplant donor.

In DNA form, the CDR3 reads TGTGCCAGCAGCTCTAGGACTAGCGTTGACAATGAGCAGTTCTTC. Protein product: CASSSRTSVDNEQFF. This chain joins TRBV9 and TRBJ2-1, with TRBD2 identical over 9 bases. CDR1 and CDR2 (germline): SGDLS, YYNGEE. Unmatched junction bases numbered 7, after V lost 4 bases and J lost 5 bases. The CDR3 has 15 amino acids.